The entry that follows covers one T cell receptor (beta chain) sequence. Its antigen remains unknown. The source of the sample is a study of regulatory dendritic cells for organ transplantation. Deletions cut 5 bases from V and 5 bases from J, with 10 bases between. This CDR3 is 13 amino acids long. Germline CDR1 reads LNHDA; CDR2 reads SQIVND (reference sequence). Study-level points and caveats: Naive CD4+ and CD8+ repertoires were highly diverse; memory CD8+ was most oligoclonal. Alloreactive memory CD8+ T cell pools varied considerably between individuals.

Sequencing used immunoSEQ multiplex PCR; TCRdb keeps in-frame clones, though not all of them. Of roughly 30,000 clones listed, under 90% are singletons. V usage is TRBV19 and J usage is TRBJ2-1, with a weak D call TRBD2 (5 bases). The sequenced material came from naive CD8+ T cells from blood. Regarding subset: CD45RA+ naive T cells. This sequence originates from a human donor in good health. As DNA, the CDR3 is TGTGCCAGTAGTTCGGCGGGCCACAATGAGCAGTTCTTC. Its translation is CASSSAGHNEQFF.